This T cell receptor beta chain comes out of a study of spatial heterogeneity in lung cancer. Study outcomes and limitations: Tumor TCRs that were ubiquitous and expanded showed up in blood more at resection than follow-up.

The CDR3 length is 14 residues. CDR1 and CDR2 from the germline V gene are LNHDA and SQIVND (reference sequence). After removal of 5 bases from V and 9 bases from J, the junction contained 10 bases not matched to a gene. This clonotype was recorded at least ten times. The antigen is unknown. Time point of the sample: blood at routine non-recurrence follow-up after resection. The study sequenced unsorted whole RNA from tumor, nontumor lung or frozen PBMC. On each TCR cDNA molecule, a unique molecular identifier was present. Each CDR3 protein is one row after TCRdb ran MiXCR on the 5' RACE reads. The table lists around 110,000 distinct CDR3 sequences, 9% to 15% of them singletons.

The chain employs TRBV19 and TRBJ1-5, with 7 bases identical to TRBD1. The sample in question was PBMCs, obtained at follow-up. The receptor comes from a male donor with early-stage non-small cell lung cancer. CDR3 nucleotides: TGTGCCAGTAGTGTGGGACAGAGCAGATGGCCCCAGCATTTT. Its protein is CASSVGQSRWPQHF.